The 16 T cell receptor beta chains below come from one sample, sequenced in a study of T cells in localized non-small cell lung cancer. Sequencing used immunoSEQ multiplex PCR; TCRdb keeps in-frame clones, though not all of them. The sample lists under 3,500 clones, over 25% occurring once. The sample here was lung tumor tissue, taken before any cancer treatment. Every receptor here comes from a woman aged 40 to 75 with stage III lung adenocarcinoma.

This clone has more than one count but fewer than ten. The chain is built from TRBV6-7 and TRBJ2-1; either TRBD1 or TRBD2 may supply D (5 bases each). TRBV6-7 is an ORF, with its function uncertain. The ends were cut back, 5 bases at V and 8 bases at J, with 25 bases in the middle. The CDR3 is 17 amino acids. CDR3 coding DNA: TGTGCCAGCAGTGGCGCTGGGACGAGGGAAATCGGCGATGAGCAGTTCTTC. This translates into CASSGAGTREIGDEQFF.

This clone was observed a few times. The chain uses TRBV11-3 and TRBJ1-1; TRBD1 might be the D (5 bases). CDR1 is SGHNT and CDR2 is YENEEA in the germline V gene. The CDR3 loop spans 14 amino acids. The ends were cut back, 2 bases at V and 1 base at J, with 8 bases in the middle. CDR3 residues: CASSLQGGNTEAFF. For the CDR3, the DNA is TGTGCCAGCAGCTTACAGGGAGGGAACACTGAAGCTTTCTTT.

The V call is TRBV1, the J call TRBJ1-4. TRBV1 is noted as a pseudogene. This CDR3 contains 17 residues. The DNA of the CDR3 is TGCGCCAGCAGCCAAGGGTCTGGGTCCCCGGCGGATGAAAAACTGTTTTTT. Its translation: CASSQGSGSPADEKLFF.

This clone is medium-sized by share. The chain is built from TRBV9 and TRBJ2-7, with TRBD1 matching over 10 bases. CDR3 length: 17 amino acids. The germline gives CDR1 SGDLS, CDR2 YYNGEE. V lost 5 bases to trimming and J lost 1 base; unmatched junction nucleotides: 12. This chain's CDR3 is CASRGQGSGKKSYEQYF. The CDR3 DNA reads TGTGCCAGCAGGGGACAGGGGTCAGGAAAGAAATCCTACGAGCAGTACTTC.

The sample holds a few counts of this clone. This rearrangement joins TRBV11-3 to TRBJ2-2, with no clear D. The CDR3 covers 16 residues. Germline loops: CDR1 SGHNT, CDR2 YENEEA. V was pared by 3 bases and J by 3 bases, with 14 bases between. In DNA, the CDR3 is TGTGCCAGCAGCTTGGCCGGAACAGAGGACACCGGGGAGCTGTTTTTT. This gives the protein CASSLAGTEDTGELFF.

Sample share makes this clone large. V gene TRBV18 combines with J gene TRBJ2-1; 7 bases are shared with TRBD1. The V gene's germline CDR1 is KGHSH and CDR2 LQKENI. The CDR3 length is 15 residues. V lost 0 bases to trimming and J lost 4 bases; unmatched junction nucleotides: 3. CDR3: CASSPPRGPYNEQFF. The DNA of the CDR3 is TGTGCCAGCTCACCACCGAGGGGGCCTTACAATGAGCAGTTCTTC.

The rearrangement links TRBV19 to TRBJ2-7; 12 bases align to TRBD2. V trimming: 5 bases; J trimming: 4 bases; junction bases outside the gene matches: 6. The CDR3 consists of 15 residues. Germline CDR1 reads LNHDA; CDR2 reads SQIVND (reference sequence). CDR3 DNA sequence: TGTGCCAGTAGTTCACTGACTAGCGGGAGTTACGAGCAGTACTTC. It codes for CASSSLTSGSYEQYF.

V and J are TRBV19 and TRBJ2-6; either TRBD1 or TRBD2 may supply D (5 bases each). The length of the CDR3 is 14 residues. Germline V gives CDR1 LNHDA, CDR2 SQIVND (reference sequence). V was trimmed by 7 bases and J by 0 bases, leaving 7 bases between them. CDR3 loop: CASKRGSGANVLTF. In DNA, the CDR3 is TGTGCCAGTAAGAGGGGCTCTGGGGCCAACGTCCTGACTTTC.

The V and J genes are TRBV5-1 and TRBJ2-5; D possibly corresponds to TRBD2 (5 bases). The V gene's germline CDR1 is SGHRS and CDR2 YFSETQ. The CDR3 has 14 residues. Trimming cost V 4 bases and J 2 bases, with 12 bases left between them. The CDR3 DNA sequence: TGCGCCAGCAGCAACCCAGCGGATCAAGAGACCCAGTACTTC. It specifies CASSNPADQETQYF.

The CDR3 region is CASGQRGGTDTQYF. In nucleotides, the CDR3 is TGTGCCAGCGGCCAGCGGGGGGGAACAGATACGCAGTATTTT. This chain joins TRBV28 and TRBJ2-3, with 10 bases aligning to TRBD2. V dropped 8 bases and J dropped 3; count of bases not matched to a gene: 5. Per the germline V gene, CDR1 is MDHEN and CDR2 is SYDVKM. CDR3 length: 14 residues.

This clone was seen a few times. The chain recombines TRBV28 with TRBJ1-1, with no clear D. Germline V gives CDR1 MDHEN, CDR2 SYDVKM. V was pared by 8 bases and J by 1 base, with 8 bases between. CDR3 size: 12 residues. CDR3 amino acids: CASWVRNTEAFF. The CDR3, as DNA: TGTGCCAGCTGGGTCCGGAACACTGAAGCTTTCTTT.

The chain links TRBV18 to TRBJ1-1; D ambiguous. Germline assignment: CDR1 KGHSH and CDR2 LQKENI. V was pared by 3 bases and J by 4 bases, with 9 bases between. This CDR3 contains 13 residues. The CDR3 DNA sequence: TGTGCCAGCTCACCGGAACAAATCACTGAAGCTTTCTTT. It is translated as CASSPEQITEAFF.

Relative to its sample, this clone is medium-sized. The chain combines TRBV28 with TRBJ2-6; D assignment may be TRBD1 or TRBD2 (5 bases each). CDR1 is MDHEN, CDR2 SYDVKM, per germline. Trimming shortened V by 3 bases and J by 4 bases, and 22 bases separated the two germline ends. This CDR3 is built from 19 residues. The CDR3, as DNA: TGTGCCAGCAGTTTTACAATGGGGCTAGCTTGGTCCGGGGCCAACGTCCTGACTTTC. Protein: CASSFTMGLAWSGANVLTF.

The chain carries TRBV5-1 and TRBJ2-1; 8 positions match TRBD2. There are 17 residues in the CDR3. Looked up from germline, CDR1 is SGHRS and CDR2 is YFSETQ. J lost 0 bases, V lost 0 bases, and 5 bases had no gene match. CDR3 nucleotide sequence: TGCGCCAGCAGCTTGGAATTAGGGACTAGCTCCTACAATGAGCAGTTCTTC. Protein: CASSLELGTSSYNEQFF.

The rearrangement joins TRBV14 to TRBJ2-7, with D possibly being TRBD2 (5 bases). This CDR3 contains 13 residues. Trimming shortened V by 2 bases and J by 9 bases, and 14 bases separated the two germline ends. Germline loops: CDR1 SGHDN, CDR2 FVKESK. As DNA, the CDR3 is TGTGCCAGCAGCCAAATGGGCCCCGGGATGCAGTACTTC. Its protein is CASSQMGPGMQYF.

The V call is TRBV19, the J call TRBJ1-1; 9 nucleotides match TRBD1. The CDR3 has 16 residues. CDR1 is LNHDA, CDR2 SQIVND, per germline (reference sequence). The V and J ends lost 6 bases and 5 bases, in that order; junction bases with no gene match: 13. The CDR3 DNA follows: TGTGCCAGTAGAAATGGGACAGGGAGAGGGAGAACTGAAGCTTTCTTT. Translated: CASRNGTGRGRTEAFF.